This passage covers 9 T cell receptor beta chains from one sample sequenced in a study of blood T cell repertoires in COVID-19. Measured with immunoSEQ multiplex PCR; TCRdb has only the in-frame clones, and not every one. The sample has about 74,000 clones, just over 85% seen once. Sequenced sample: peripheral blood. These receptor sequences come from a woman of 80 years or more with active or convalescent COVID-19.

The J gene is TRBJ2-1, the V gene TRBV2; D remains ambiguous. From germline, CDR1 is SNHLY and CDR2 FYNNEI. The CDR3 totals 12 residues. V lost 6 bases to trimming and J lost 8 bases, with 11 bases between them. CDR3 sequence reads: CASSIIADEQFF. The CDR3 DNA sequence: TGTGCCAGCAGCATAATAGCCGATGAGCAGTTCTTC.

J is TRBJ1-4 and V is TRBV4-2; D gene uncertain. Trimming shortened V by 2 bases and J by 3 bases, and 7 bases separated the two germline ends. This CDR3 contains 14 residues. CDR1 and CDR2 (germline): LGHNA, YNFKEQ. The CDR3 nucleotides read TGTGCCAGCAGCCAAACGGGGTCTAATGAAAAACTGTTTTTT. This sequence encodes CASSQTGSNEKLFF.

This clone was detected only a few times. The rearrangement joins TRBV10-3 to TRBJ1-5; 10 positions agree with TRBD1. V trimming: 6 bases; J trimming: 4 bases; junction bases outside the gene matches: 3. Germline CDR1 reads ENHRY; CDR2 reads SYGVKD. This CDR3 comprises 14 residues. The chain's CDR3 is CAIREDRGNQPQHF. In DNA, the CDR3 is TGTGCCATCAGGGAGGACAGGGGGAATCAGCCCCAGCATTTT.

The table lists this clone with a count of one. The V gene is TRBV9, the J gene TRBJ1-5; D remains ambiguous. Germline CDR1 and CDR2: SGDLS and YYNGEE. This CDR3 region has 15 residues. Trimming removed 0 bases from V and 3 bases from J, with 10 bases in between. The CDR3: CASSVGNSPNQPQHF. Here the CDR3 DNA reads TGTGCCAGCAGCGTAGGAAACAGCCCCAATCAGCCCCAGCATTTT.

This clone was seen only once. The V gene is TRBV5-1, the J gene TRBJ1-1; D remains unclear. This CDR3 is built from 15 residues. Germline V CDR1 and CDR2: SGHRS, YFSETQ. V lost 4 bases and J lost 3, with 16 bases in between. In nucleotides, the CDR3 is TGCGCCAGCAGCCCGGACGCCCCGGAGGACACTGAAGCTTTCTTT. It is translated as CASSPDAPEDTEAFF.

This clone was recorded only once. The V gene is TRBV13, the J gene TRBJ1-2; D is unclear. The CDR3 totals 14 residues. CDR1 PRHDT and CDR2 FYEKMQ come from the germline V gene (reference sequence). Trimming removed 1 base from V and 2 bases from J, with 8 bases in between. In DNA form, the CDR3 reads TGTGCCAGCAGCTTAGAAGGACTGAACTATGGCTACACCTTC. Its protein product is CASSLEGLNYGYTF.

The chain employs TRBV11-2 and TRBJ2-3, with D possibly being TRBD2 (6 bases). The CDR3 contains 15 residues. Germline CDR1 reads SGHAT; CDR2 reads FQNNGV. The germline V and J ends were trimmed by 5 bases and 7 bases, with 19 bases remaining between them. CDR3 sequence (DNA): TGTGCCAGCAGCGTCATCGGAGCGGAGGGAAATACGCAGTATTTT. It codes for CASSVIGAEGNTQYF.

V usage is TRBV18 and J usage is TRBJ2-3, with TRBD1 identical over 8 bases. Germline V gene sequence: CDR1 KGHSH, CDR2 LQKENI. Trimming took 3 bases from V and 5 from J; bases not matched to a gene: 4. The CDR3 has 14 amino acids. The CDR3 sequence: CASSPTGGIDTQYF. CDR3 nucleotide sequence: TGTGCCAGCTCACCTACAGGGGGAATAGATACGCAGTATTTT.

A few counts support this clone. The chain joins TRBV4-1 to TRBJ2-7; D perhaps matches TRBD1 (7 bases). In germline, CDR1 is MGHRA, CDR2 YSYEKL. CDR3 length: 14 residues. V lost 6 bases to trimming and J lost 0 bases, with 12 bases between them. CDR3 bases: TGCGCCAGCAGGGAGGGACAGCTCTCCTACGAGCAGTACTTC. It encodes CASREGQLSYEQYF.